This T cell receptor (beta chain) was recovered during a study of blood T cell repertoires in COVID-19. Study as a whole: In each case, the material was cDNA or gDNA derived from T cells, B-cell-depleted T cells, or PBMCs.

In assigning cohorts, the study relied on participant-reported clinical history. Before they entered the study, exposed participants had met a COVID-19 case within 2 weeks. Original handling: Reference gene primer amplification gave nucleated cell count estimates. Assay: immunoSEQ multiplex PCR; the TCRdb copy retains only in-frame clones and omits some. That table is the source of V, J and clone size, and D and trimming were worked out from the DNA. The table includes hundreds of thousands of clones, roughly 90% detected once. CDR3 size: 18 residues. CDR1 and CDR2 from the germline V gene are SGHAT and FQNNGV. J lost 0 bases, V lost 1 base, and 12 bases had no gene match.

The TCR was taken from a woman aged 45-65 years who had been exposed to COVID-19. This rearrangement joins TRBV11-2 to TRBJ2-7; 7 nucleotides match TRBD1. The sequencing input was PBMCs or T cells enriched from blood (not recorded which). CDR3 nucleotide sequence: TGTGCCAGCAGCTTAGTGGGTCCCGGGACAGCAGCCTCCTACGAGCAGTACTTC. Translating gives CASSLVGPGTAASYEQYF. The variable domain in full, with the rest retrieved from reference TRBV11-2 and TRBJ2-7, is EAGVAQSPRYKIIEKRQSVAFWCNPISGHATLYWYQQILGQGPKLLIQFQNNGVVDDSQLPKDRFSAERLKGVDSTLKIQPAKLEDSAVYLCASSLVGPGTAASYEQYFGPGTRLTVT.